This entry features one T cell receptor (beta chain) sequence. Its matching antigen is unknown. Some clones are missing from TCRdb's copy, which holds only in-frame ones; the method was immunoSEQ multiplex PCR. The data show 63,000 or so clones, approximately 78% seen once. The data derive from a study of OX40 agonist ivuxolimab in advanced cancers. Turning to the study itself: Participants averaged approximately 61 years of age (range about 23 to 80) and were around 83% male. Two patients with cutaneous melanoma and one with hepatocellular carcinoma, three in total, showed partial responses. The study, taken as a whole, reports: At 0.1 to 3.0 mg/kg, CD4+ and CD8+ blood T cells expanded clonally by week 6.

Per germline, CDR1 SGHRS and CDR2 YFSETQ. Trimming cost V 2 bases and J 6 bases, with 10 bases left between them. The CDR3 length is 13 residues. The sequence came from an adult with an advanced solid tumor such as melanoma, head and neck, liver or kidney cancer. This chain links TRBV5-1 with TRBJ2-3; D is tentatively TRBD1 or TRBD2 (5 bases each). The sample in question was CD4+ or CD8+ T cells sorted from blood, obtained in a trial of the OX40 agonist ivuxolimab. Here the CDR3 reads CASSLSGPDTQYF. The CDR3 DNA follows: TGCGCCAGCAGCTTATCGGGGCCGGATACGCAGTATTTT.